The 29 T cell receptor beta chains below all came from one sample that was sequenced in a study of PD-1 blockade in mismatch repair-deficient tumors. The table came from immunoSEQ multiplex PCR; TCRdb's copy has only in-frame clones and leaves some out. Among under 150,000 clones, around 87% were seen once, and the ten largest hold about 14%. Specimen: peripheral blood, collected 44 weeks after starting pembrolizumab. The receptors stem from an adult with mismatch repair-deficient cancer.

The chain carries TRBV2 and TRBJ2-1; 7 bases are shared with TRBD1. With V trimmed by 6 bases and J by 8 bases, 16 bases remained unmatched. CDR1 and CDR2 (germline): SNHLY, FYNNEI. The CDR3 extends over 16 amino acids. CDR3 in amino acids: CASSVLLDRAGDEQFF. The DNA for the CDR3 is TGTGCCAGCAGCGTGCTCCTAGACAGGGCGGGCGATGAGCAGTTCTTC.

The CDR3 spells CASTSDLDRLNQPQHF. CDR3 in DNA: TGTGCCAGCACATCAGACCTAGACAGACTCAATCAGCCCCAGCATTTT. This rearrangement joins TRBV28 to TRBJ1-5; perhaps TRBD1 as D (5 bases). V lost 7 bases to trimming and J lost 3 bases, with 19 bases between them. The CDR3 sequence is 16 residues long. Germline V gene sequence: CDR1 MDHEN, CDR2 SYDVKM.

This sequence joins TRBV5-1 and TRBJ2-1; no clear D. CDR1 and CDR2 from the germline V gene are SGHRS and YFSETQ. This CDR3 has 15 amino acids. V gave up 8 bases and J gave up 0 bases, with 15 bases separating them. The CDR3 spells CASTSRRSSYNEQFF. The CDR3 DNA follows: TGCGCCAGTACCTCGCGGAGAAGCTCCTACAATGAGCAGTTCTTC.

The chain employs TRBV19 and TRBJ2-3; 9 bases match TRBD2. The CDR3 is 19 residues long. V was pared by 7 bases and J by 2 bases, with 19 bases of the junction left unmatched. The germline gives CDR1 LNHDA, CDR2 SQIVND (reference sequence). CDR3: CASTAGGGLHFPNTDTQYF. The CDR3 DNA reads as TGTGCCAGTACAGCGGGGGGAGGGCTCCACTTTCCTAACACAGATACGCAGTATTTT.

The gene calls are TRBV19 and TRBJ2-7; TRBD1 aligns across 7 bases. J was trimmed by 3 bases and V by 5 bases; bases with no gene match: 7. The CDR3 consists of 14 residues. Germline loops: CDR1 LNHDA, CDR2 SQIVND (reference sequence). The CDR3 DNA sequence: TGTGCCAGTAGTGCGTCCTCAGGGGGCTACGAGCAGTACTTC. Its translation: CASSASSGGYEQYF.

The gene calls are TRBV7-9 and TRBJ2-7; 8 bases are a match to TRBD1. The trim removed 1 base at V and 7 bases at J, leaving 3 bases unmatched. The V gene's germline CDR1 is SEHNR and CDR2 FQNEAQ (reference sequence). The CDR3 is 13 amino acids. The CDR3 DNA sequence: TGTGCCAGCAGCTTAGGGACAGGGCGAGAGCAGTACTTC. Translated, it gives CASSLGTGREQYF.

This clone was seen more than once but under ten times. CDR3 amino acids: CASSPLSSYEQYF. The CDR3 region has the DNA TGTGCCAGCAGCCCCCTGAGCTCCTACGAGCAGTACTTC. The chain recombines TRBV6-1 with TRBJ2-7; D unclear. CDR1 is MNHNS, CDR2 SASEGT, per germline. The V and J ends lost 6 bases and 0 bases respectively, with 9 bases between them. This CDR3 is 13 amino acids long.

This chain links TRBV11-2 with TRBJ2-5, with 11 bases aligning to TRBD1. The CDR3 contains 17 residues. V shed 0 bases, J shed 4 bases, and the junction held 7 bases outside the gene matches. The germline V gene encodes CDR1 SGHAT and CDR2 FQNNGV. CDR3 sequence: CASSLEFSGTGGETQYF. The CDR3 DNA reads TGTGCCAGCAGCTTAGAGTTTTCCGGGACAGGGGGAGAGACCCAGTACTTC.

The chain's CDR3 is CASSFMRGAVTNSYEQYF. DNA for the CDR3: TGTGCCAGCAGCTTTATGAGGGGGGCTGTAACTAACTCCTACGAGCAGTACTTC. This chain links TRBV5-4 with TRBJ2-7, with D possibly being TRBD1 or TRBD2 (6 bases each). The V and J ends lost 2 bases and 0 bases respectively, with 21 bases between them. The germline V gene encodes CDR1 SGHNT and CDR2 YYREEE (reference sequence). The CDR3 runs 18 residues.

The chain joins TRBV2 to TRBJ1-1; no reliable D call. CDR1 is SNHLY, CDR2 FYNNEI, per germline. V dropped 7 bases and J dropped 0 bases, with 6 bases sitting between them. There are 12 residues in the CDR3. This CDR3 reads CASNKVNTEAFF. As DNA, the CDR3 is TGTGCCAGCAATAAGGTGAACACTGAAGCTTTCTTT.

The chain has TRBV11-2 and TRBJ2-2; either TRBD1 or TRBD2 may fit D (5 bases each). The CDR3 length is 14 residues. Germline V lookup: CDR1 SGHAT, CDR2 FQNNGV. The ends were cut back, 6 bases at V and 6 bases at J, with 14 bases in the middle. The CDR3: CASSRDPTAGELFF. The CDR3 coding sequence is TGTGCCAGCAGTCGGGACCCCACGGCCGGGGAGCTGTTTTTT.

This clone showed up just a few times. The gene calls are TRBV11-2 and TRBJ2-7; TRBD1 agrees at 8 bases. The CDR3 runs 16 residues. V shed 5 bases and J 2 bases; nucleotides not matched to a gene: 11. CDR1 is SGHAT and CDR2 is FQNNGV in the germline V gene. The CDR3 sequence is CASSGRTGGDPYEQYF. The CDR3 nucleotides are TGTGCCAGCAGCGGACGTACAGGGGGTGATCCCTACGAGCAGTACTTC.

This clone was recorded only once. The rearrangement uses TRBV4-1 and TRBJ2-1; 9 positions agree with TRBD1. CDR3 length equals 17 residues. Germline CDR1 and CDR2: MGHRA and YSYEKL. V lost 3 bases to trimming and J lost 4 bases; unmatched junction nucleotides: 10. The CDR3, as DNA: TGCGCCAGCAGCCAGTTAAAGGGACAGGGACCGTACAATGAGCAGTTCTTC. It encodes CASSQLKGQGPYNEQFF.

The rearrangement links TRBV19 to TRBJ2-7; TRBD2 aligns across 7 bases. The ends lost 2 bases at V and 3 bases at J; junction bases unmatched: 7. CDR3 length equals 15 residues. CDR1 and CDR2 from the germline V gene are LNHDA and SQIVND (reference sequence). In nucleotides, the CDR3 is TGTGCCAGTAGTATAACGACTAGCCCCCACTACGAGCAGTACTTC. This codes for CASSITTSPHYEQYF. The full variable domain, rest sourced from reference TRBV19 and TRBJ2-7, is DGGITQSPKYLFRKEGQNVTLSCEQNLNHDAMYWYRQDPGQGLRLIYYSQIVNDFQKGDIAEGYSVSREKKESFPLTVTSAQKNPTAFYLCASSITTSPHYEQYFGPGTRLTVT.

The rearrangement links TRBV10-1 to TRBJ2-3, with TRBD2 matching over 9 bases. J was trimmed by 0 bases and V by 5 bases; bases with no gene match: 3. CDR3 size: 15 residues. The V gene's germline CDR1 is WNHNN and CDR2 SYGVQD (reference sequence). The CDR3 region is CASSFSGSSTDTQYF. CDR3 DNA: TGCGCCAGCAGTTTTAGCGGGAGCAGCACAGATACGCAGTATTTT.

The CDR3 sequence is CASSSSSSGTGKPYEQYF. DNA for the CDR3: TGTGCCAGCAGCTCTTCCTCTTCCGGGACAGGGAAGCCTTACGAGCAGTACTTC. The J gene is TRBJ2-7, the V gene TRBV7-9; TRBD1 agrees at 9 bases. This CDR3 region has 18 residues. V shed 4 bases, J shed 4 bases, and the junction held 17 bases outside the gene matches. Germline V CDR1 and CDR2: SEHNR, FQNEAQ (reference sequence). Drawing the rest from reference TRBV7-9 and TRBJ2-7, the complete variable domain is DTGVSQNPRHKITKRGQNVTFRCDPISEHNRLYWYRQTLGQGPEFLTYFQNEAQLEKSRLLSDRFSAERPKGSFSTLEIQRTEQGDSAMYLCASSSSSSGTGKPYEQYFGPGTRLTVT.

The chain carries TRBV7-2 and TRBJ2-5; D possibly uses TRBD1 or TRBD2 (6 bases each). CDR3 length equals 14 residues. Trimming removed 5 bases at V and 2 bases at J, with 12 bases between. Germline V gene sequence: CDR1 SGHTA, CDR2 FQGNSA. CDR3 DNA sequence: TGTGCCAGCAGCAGGGGGGCGGATCAAGAGACCCAGTACTTC. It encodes CASSRGADQETQYF.

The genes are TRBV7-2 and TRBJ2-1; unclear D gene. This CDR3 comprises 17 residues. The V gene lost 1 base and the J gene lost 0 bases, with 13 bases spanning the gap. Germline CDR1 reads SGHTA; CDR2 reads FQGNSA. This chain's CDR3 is CASSLGLRVSSYNEQFF. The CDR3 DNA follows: TGTGCCAGCAGCTTAGGCTTACGGGTAAGCTCCTACAATGAGCAGTTCTTC.

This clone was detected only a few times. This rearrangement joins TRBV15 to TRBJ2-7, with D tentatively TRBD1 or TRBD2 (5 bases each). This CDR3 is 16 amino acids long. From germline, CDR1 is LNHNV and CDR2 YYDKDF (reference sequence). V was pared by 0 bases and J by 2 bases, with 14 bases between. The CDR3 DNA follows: TGTGCCACCAGCAGAGATAAGGGACCGGTCCCCTACGAGCAGTACTTC. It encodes CATSRDKGPVPYEQYF.

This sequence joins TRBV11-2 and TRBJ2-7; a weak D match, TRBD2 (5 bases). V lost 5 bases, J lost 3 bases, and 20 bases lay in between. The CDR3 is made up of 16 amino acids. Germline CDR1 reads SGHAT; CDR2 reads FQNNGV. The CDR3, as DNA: TGTGCCAGCAGCCAGGAGGATGCGGCCCTTGGCTACGAGCAGTACTTC. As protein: CASSQEDAALGYEQYF.

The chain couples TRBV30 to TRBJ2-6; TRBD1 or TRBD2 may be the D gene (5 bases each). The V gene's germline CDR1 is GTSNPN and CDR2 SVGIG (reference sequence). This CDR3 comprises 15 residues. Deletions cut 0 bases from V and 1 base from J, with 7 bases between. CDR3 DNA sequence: TGTGCCTGGAGTGTTGGGGGTTCTGGGGCCAACGTCCTGACTTTC. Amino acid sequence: CAWSVGGSGANVLTF.

This chain's CDR3 is CASSPIMGQGAGYTF. The CDR3 DNA reads TGTGCCAGCAGTCCGATTATGGGCCAGGGCGCGGGCTACACCTTC. The chain has TRBV27 and TRBJ1-2; D perhaps matches TRBD1 (5 bases). The CDR3 consists of 15 residues. Looked up from germline, CDR1 is MNHEY and CDR2 is SMNVEV (reference sequence). Trimming shortened V by 5 bases and J by 8 bases, and 21 bases separated the two germline ends.

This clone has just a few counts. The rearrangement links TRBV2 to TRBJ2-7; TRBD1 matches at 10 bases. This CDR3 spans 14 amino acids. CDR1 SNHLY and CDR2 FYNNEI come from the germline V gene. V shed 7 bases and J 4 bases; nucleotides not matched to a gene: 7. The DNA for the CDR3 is TGTGCCAGCACTAGGGACAGGGGCGATTACGAGCAGTACTTC. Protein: CASTRDRGDYEQYF.

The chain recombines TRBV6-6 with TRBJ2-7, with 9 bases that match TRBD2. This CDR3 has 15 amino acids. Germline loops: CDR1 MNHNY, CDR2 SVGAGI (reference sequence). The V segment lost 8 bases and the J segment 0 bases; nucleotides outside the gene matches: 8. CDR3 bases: TGTGCCAGCTCCACTCTAGCGGGGTACTCCTACGAGCAGTACTTC. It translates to CASSTLAGYSYEQYF.

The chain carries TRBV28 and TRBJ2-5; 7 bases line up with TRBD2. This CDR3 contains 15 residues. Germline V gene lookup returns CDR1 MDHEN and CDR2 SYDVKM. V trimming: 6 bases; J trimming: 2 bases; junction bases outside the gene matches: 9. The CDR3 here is CASRPLAETQETQYF. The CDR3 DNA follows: TGTGCCAGCAGGCCCCTAGCGGAGACACAAGAGACCCAGTACTTC.

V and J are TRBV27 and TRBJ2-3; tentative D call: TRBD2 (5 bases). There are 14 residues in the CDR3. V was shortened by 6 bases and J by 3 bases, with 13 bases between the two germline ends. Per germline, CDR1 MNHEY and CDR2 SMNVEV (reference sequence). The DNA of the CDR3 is TGTGCCAGCAGGGTACTAGTTTCGACAGATACGCAGTATTTT. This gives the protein CASRVLVSTDTQYF.

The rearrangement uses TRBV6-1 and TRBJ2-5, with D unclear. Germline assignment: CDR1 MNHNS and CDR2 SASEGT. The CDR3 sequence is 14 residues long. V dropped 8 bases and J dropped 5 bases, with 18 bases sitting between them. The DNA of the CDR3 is TGTGCCAGCGGGCGGTCCTACCTAAGGGAGACCCAGTACTTC. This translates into CASGRSYLRETQYF.

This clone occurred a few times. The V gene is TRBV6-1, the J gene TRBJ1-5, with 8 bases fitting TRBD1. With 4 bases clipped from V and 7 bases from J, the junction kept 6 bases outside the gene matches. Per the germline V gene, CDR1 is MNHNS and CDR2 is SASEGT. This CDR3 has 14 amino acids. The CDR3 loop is CASSASRGLQPQHF. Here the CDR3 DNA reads TGTGCCAGCAGTGCCAGCAGGGGGCTCCAGCCCCAGCATTTT.

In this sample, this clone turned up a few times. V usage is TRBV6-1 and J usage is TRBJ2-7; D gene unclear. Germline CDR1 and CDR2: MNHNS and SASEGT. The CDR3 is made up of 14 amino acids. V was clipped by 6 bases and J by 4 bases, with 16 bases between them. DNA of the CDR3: TGTGCCAGCAGACCTATCCTAAAGGTTTACGAGCAGTACTTC. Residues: CASRPILKVYEQYF.